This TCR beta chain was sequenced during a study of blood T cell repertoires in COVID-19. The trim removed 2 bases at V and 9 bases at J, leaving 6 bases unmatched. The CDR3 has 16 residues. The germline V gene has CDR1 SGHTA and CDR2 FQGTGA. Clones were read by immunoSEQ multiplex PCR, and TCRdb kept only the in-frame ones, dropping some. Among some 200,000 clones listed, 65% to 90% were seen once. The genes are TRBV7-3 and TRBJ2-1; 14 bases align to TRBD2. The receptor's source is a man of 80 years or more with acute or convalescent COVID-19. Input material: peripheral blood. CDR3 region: CASSLVGTSGSGEQFF. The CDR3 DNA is TGTGCCAGCAGCTTAGTCGGGACTAGCGGGAGTGGTGAGCAGTTCTTC.